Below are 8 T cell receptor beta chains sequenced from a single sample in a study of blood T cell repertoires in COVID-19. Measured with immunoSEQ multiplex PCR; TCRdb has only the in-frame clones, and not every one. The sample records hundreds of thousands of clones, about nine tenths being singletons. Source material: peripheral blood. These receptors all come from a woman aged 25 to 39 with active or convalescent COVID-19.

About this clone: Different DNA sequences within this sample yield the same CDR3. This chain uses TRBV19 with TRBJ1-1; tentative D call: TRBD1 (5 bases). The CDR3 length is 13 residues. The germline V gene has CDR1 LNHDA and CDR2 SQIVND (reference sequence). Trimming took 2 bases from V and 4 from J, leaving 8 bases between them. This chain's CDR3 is CASSIQGGTEAFF. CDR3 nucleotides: TGTGCCAGTAGTATACAGGGTGGCACTGAAGCTTTCTTT.

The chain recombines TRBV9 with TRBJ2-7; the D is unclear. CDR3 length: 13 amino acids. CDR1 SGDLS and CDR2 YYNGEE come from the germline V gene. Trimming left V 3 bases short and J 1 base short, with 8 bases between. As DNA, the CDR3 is TGTGCCAGCAGCGCCGACACTTCCTACGAGCAGTACTTC. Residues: CASSADTSYEQYF.

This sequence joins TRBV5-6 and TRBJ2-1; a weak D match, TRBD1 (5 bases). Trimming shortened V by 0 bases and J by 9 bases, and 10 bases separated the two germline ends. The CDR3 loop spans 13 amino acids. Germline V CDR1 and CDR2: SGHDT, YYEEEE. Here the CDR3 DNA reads TGTGCCAGCAGCTTGGGACAGATTGCTGAGCAGTTCTTC. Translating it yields CASSLGQIAEQFF.

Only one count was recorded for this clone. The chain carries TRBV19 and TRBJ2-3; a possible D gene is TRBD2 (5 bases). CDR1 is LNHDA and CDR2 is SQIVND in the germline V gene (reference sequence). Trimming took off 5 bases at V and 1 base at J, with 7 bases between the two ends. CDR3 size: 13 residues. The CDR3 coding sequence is TGTGCCAGTAGTGTGGGAGGCACAGATACGCAGTATTTT. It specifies CASSVGGTDTQYF.

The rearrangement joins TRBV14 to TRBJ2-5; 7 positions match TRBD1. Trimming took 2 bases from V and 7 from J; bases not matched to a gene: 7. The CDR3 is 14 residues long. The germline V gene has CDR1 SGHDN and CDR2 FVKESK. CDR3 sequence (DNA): TGTGCCAGCAGCCAACCAACAGGGGCGGCGACCCAGTACTTC. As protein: CASSQPTGAATQYF.

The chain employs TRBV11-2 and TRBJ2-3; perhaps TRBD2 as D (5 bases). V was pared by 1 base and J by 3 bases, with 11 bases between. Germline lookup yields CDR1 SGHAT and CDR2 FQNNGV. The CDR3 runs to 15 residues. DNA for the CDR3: TGTGCCAGCAGCTTAGTCCGGGGATCAACAGATACGCAGTATTTT. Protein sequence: CASSLVRGSTDTQYF.

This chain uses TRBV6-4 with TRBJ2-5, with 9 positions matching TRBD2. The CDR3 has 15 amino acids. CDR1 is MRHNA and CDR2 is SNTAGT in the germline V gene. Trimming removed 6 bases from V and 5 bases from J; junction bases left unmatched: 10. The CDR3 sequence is CASSPAAGGLETQYF. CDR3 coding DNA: TGTGCCAGCAGCCCTGCGGCGGGGGGGCTGGAGACCCAGTACTTC.

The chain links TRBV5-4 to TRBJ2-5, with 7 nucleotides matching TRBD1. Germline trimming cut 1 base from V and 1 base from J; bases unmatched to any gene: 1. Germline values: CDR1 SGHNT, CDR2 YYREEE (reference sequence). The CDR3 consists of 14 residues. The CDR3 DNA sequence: TGTGCCAGCAGCTTGCGGACAGGCCAAGAGACCCAGTACTTC. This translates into CASSLRTGQETQYF.